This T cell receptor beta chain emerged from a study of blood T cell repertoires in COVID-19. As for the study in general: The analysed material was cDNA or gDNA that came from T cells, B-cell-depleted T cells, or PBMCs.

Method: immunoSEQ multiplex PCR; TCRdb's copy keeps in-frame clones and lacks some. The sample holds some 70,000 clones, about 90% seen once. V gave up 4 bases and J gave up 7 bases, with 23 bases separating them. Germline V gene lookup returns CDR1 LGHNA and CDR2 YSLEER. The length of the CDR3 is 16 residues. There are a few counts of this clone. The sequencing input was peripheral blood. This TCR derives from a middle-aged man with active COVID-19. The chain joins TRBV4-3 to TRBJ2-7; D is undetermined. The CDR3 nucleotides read TGCGCCAGCAGCCCTTCCTCCGGTTTCTCCTACGGGGAGCAGTACTTC. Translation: CASSPSSGFSYGEQYF.